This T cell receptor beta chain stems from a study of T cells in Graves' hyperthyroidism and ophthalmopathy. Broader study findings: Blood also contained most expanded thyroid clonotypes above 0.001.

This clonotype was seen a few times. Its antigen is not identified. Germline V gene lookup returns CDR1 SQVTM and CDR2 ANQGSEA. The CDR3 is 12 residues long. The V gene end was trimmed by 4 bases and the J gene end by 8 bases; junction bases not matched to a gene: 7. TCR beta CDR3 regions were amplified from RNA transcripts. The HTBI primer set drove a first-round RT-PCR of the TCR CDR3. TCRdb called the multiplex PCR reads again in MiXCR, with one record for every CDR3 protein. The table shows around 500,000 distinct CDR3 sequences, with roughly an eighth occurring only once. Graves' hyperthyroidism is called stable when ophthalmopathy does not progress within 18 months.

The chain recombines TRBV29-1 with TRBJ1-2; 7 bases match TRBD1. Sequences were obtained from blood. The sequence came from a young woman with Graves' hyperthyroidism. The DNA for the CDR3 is TGCAGCGTTGCAGGGGGAGAAGGAGGCTACACCTTC. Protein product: CSVAGGEGGYTF.